This TCR beta chain was sequenced for a study of T cells after yellow fever vaccination. Study findings and constraints: At 95% to 98% for CD4 and 88% for CD8, most primary-vaccination clones showed up again after the booster.

A remark on this clonotype: Antigen unknown.

TCRdb itself ran the 5' RACE reads through MiXCR, one entry per CDR3 protein. The sample shows about 340,000 distinct CDR3 sequences, approximately 4% of them seen only once. This CDR3 is built from 15 residues. Germline V gene lookup returns CDR1 LGHDT and CDR2 YNNKEL (reference sequence). Trimming cost V 1 base and J 5 bases; bases outside gene matches: 6. The sample in question was PBMCs, obtained 5 days after the yellow fever booster vaccination. The TCR originated in a man in his late teens or twenties who received the YFV17D yellow fever vaccine. This chain links TRBV3-1 with TRBJ1-2, with TRBD1 matching over 8 bases. This chain's CDR3 is CASSQVPDRAYGYTF. The CDR3 DNA follows: TGTGCCAGCAGCCAAGTGCCGGACAGGGCTTATGGCTACACCTTC.